This T cell receptor (beta chain) was documented in a study of CD8+ T cells in alopecia areata. cDNA serving as the sequencing template came from extracted, reverse transcribed RNA. Only in-frame clones appear in the TCRdb table, and some are missing; sequencing was by immunoSEQ multiplex PCR. The table lists roughly 100,000 clones, 85% to 90% of them singletons, with approximately 12% in the top ten. Treatment described: oral pan-JAK inhibitor, 5-10 mg twice daily. Deletions cut 2 bases from V and 5 bases from J, with 12 bases between. Germline V CDR1 and CDR2: MNHNS, SASEGT. This CDR3 contains 14 residues.

Sequences were derived from CD8+ T cells sorted from blood, sampled between weeks 30 and 35, from a patient treated with tofacitinib. This clonotype was sampled from a human donor with alopecia areata. The V and J genes are TRBV6-1 and TRBJ2-5; unclear D gene. The CDR3 DNA reads TGTGCCAGCAGTGAAAGAGTCCTGGGGGAGACCCAGTACTTC. This encodes CASSERVLGETQYF.